This T cell receptor (beta chain) stems from a study of T cell responses to AZD1222 COVID-19 vaccine. Data came from immunoSEQ multiplex PCR; TCRdb stores just in-frame clones and leaves some out. The sample lists 100,000 or so clones, about 86% occurring once. Study-wide results and limits: Spike was spanned by vaccine-associated CD4 TCRs, with dominance at 160-218 and 743-854.

As for this clone: Its specificity is not known.

Germline V gene lookup returns CDR1 LNHDA and CDR2 SQIVND (reference sequence). The ends were cut back, 7 bases at V and 4 bases at J, with 12 bases in the middle. The CDR3 covers 13 residues. Sequenced here: peripheral blood, sampled on day 0 of AZD1222 vaccination. The origin of this receptor is an adult in good health. This chain uses TRBV19 with TRBJ2-3; D might be TRBD1 (6 bases). CDR3 sequence reads: CASNKDSSDTQYF. The CDR3 DNA reads TGTGCCAGTAACAAGGACAGTTCAGATACGCAGTATTTT. Variable domain in full (rest from reference TRBV19 and TRBJ2-3): DGGITQSPKYLFRKEGQNVTLSCEQNLNHDAMYWYRQDPGQGLRLIYYSQIVNDFQKGDIAEGYSVSREKKESFPLTVTSAQKNPTAFYLCASNKDSSDTQYFGPGTRLTVL.